The clone carrying this T cell receptor (beta chain) was counted between two and nine times. Its cognate antigen is unknown. This entry belongs to a study of T-cell reconstitution after alpha-beta-depleted transplantation in children. In germline, CDR1 is MGHRA, CDR2 YSYEKL. The ends lost 2 bases at V and 5 bases at J; junction bases unmatched: 10. The CDR3 spans 16 residues. Unique molecular identifiers were incorporated when the TCRbeta library was constructed. TCRdb passed the PCR reads through MiXCR, listing each CDR3 protein once. The sample lists about 310,000 distinct CDR3 sequences, about a quarter occurring once. Findings and caveats of the study: From surviving recipient T cells and thymic progenitors came the high day-60 TCRbeta diversity observed in some patients. Alpha-beta T cells about two months after transplant reportedly derived from several hundred expanded graft clones. T-cell counts and diversity at one year post-transplant came mainly from newly produced T cells.

J is TRBJ2-5 and V is TRBV4-1, with 8 bases that match TRBD2. The sequence was collected from a male patient younger than 18 who had a stem cell transplant for acute lymphoblastic leukemia, so the T cells may come from the graft donor. Material: PBMCs, mostly from graft donor cells, obtained 180 days after TCRalphabeta/CD19-depleted stem cell transplant. For the CDR3, the DNA is TGCGCCAGCAGCCAAAGGCCTAGCGGGTCGTCGGAGACCCAGTACTTC. Protein product: CASSQRPSGSSETQYF.